This T cell receptor (beta chain) stems from a study of T cells in narcolepsy. Study-wide results and caveats: Autoreactive HCRT-specific and TRIB2-specific clonotypes were marked in same-patient CSF-versus-blood CD4+ comparisons.

The CDR3 is made up of 13 amino acids. V shed 6 bases, J shed 5 bases, and the junction held 5 bases outside the gene matches. Germline assignment: CDR1 MDHEN and CDR2 SYDVKM. Clones were read by immunoSEQ multiplex PCR, and TCRdb kept only the in-frame ones, dropping some. The data hold under 30,000 clones, with approximately 80% observed a single time. To note about this clone: The target antigen is unknown.

Sample: CD45RA- memory CD4+ T cells from PBMCs. The chain uses TRBV28 and TRBJ1-2; 8 nucleotides align to TRBD1. This receptor was identified in a human donor with narcolepsy. For the CDR3, the DNA is TGTGCCAGCAGAAGCAGGGGGCTTTATGGCTACACCTTC. Translation gives CASRSRGLYGYTF.